These 25 T cell receptor beta chains were sequenced from one sample in a study of cytomegalovirus exposure and HLA in healthy donors. In the PCR, 60 Vbeta and 13 Jbeta primers were used. The repertoire was sequenced with immunoSEQ multiplex PCR; TCRdb's copy has only in-frame clones and lacks some. The sample lists about 140,000 clones, around two thirds occurring once. The sample was PBMCs. The source is a male donor in good health and CMV-seronegative.

This rearrangement joins TRBV7-2 to TRBJ2-1; 9 bases align to TRBD2. Germline CDR1 is SGHTA and CDR2 is FQGNSA. This CDR3 is built from 16 residues. Germline trimming cut 1 base from V and 7 bases from J; bases unmatched to any gene: 8. CDR3 DNA sequence: TGTGCCAGCAGCTTAGTAGCGGGGGTCCCCGAGAATGAGCAGTTCTTC. The encoded protein is CASSLVAGVPENEQFF.

The genes are TRBV6-1 and TRBJ1-2; a possible D gene is TRBD1 (5 bases). This CDR3 spans 12 amino acids. Germline V gives CDR1 MNHNS, CDR2 SASEGT. Deletions cut 9 bases from V and 4 bases from J, with 12 bases between. The CDR3 reads CASSQGTYGYTF. CDR3 in DNA: TGTGCCAGTTCCCAGGGTACCTATGGCTACACCTTC.

V and J are TRBV10-3 and TRBJ2-3; 7 nucleotides align to TRBD1. The CDR3 loop spans 13 amino acids. The germline gives CDR1 ENHRY, CDR2 SYGVKD. With 10 bases clipped from V and 10 bases from J, the junction kept 14 bases outside the gene matches. The CDR3 DNA follows: TGTGCCACCCGGTTCTCTTCAACAGGGGCGCAGTATTTT. Protein product: CATRFSSTGAQYF.

The CDR3 bases are TGTGCCAGCAGCCCAACAAGACAGGGCCACGGCTACACCTTC. Translating it yields CASSPTRQGHGYTF. The chain uses TRBV5-4 and TRBJ1-2; 7 bases map to TRBD1. After removal of 4 bases from V and 8 bases from J, the junction contained 11 bases not matched to a gene. There are 14 residues in the CDR3. CDR1 and CDR2 from the germline V gene are SGHNT and YYREEE (reference sequence). Full variable domain (remainder filled in from reference TRBV5-4 and TRBJ1-2): ETGVTQSPTHLIKTRGQQVTLRCSSQSGHNTVSWYQQALGQGPQFIFQYYREEENGRGNFPPRFSGLQFPNYSSELNVNALELDDSALYLCASSPTRQGHGYTFGSGTRLTVV.

This clone was seen once. This chain links TRBV7-9 with TRBJ1-4, with D perhaps TRBD1 (5 bases). CDR1 SEHNR and CDR2 FQNEAQ come from the germline V gene (reference sequence). This CDR3 comprises 13 residues. Trimming took 9 bases from V and 8 from J, leaving 16 bases between them. CDR3 amino acids: CASQRGGEEKLFF. As DNA, the CDR3 is TGTGCCAGTCAACGGGGGGGAGAAGAAAAACTGTTTTTT.

A word on this clone: Mismatch with germline at one junction end may stem from a read error. CDR3 loop: CAGSPGQGSYGYTF. CDR3 in DNA: TGTGCCGGCAGCCCTGGACAGGGCAGCTATGGCTACACCTTC. This sequence joins TRBV7-2 and TRBJ1-2; 8 bases agree with TRBD1. The CDR3 loop spans 14 amino acids. Germline lookup yields CDR1 SGHTA and CDR2 FQGNSA.

This chain links TRBV5-1 with TRBJ2-7; the match to TRBD1 covers 9 bases. V lost 1 base, J lost 5 bases, and 4 bases stayed unmatched. This CDR3 is built from 14 residues. Germline V CDR1 and CDR2: SGHRS, YFSETQ. The CDR3 nucleotides are TGCGCCAGCAGCTTGCCGGACAGGGGCCACGAGCAGTACTTC. This sequence encodes CASSLPDRGHEQYF.

V usage is TRBV7-3 and J usage is TRBJ1-1; 10 bases align to TRBD1. J lost 7 bases, V lost 2 bases, and 7 bases had no gene match. The CDR3 runs to 15 residues. Looked up from germline, CDR1 is SGHTA and CDR2 is FQGTGA. The CDR3 region has the DNA TGTGCCAGCAGCTTAGACGGGACAGGGGCGGGTGAAGCTTTCTTT. Translating gives CASSLDGTGAGEAFF.

The chain is built from TRBV6-5 and TRBJ1-1; possible D gene TRBD1, 5 bases. CDR1 MNHEY and CDR2 SVGAGI come from the germline V gene. V was pared by 4 bases and J by 5 bases, with 17 bases between. The CDR3 contains 15 residues. The DNA of the CDR3 is TGTGCCAGCAGTTCCCACGTCGACGGGGGGACTGAAGCTTTCTTT. Translating gives CASSSHVDGGTEAFF.

The J gene is TRBJ2-3, the V gene TRBV15; D is possibly TRBD1 (5 bases). CDR1 and CDR2 (germline): LNHNV, YYDKDF (reference sequence). The V end lost 0 bases, the J end lost 3 bases, and 10 bases lay between the germline ends. The CDR3 extends over 15 amino acids. The CDR3 DNA follows: TGTGCCACCAGCAGAGATCTCCAGGGAACAGATACGCAGTATTTT. Amino acids: CATSRDLQGTDTQYF.

The genes are TRBV6-6 and TRBJ1-1; no definite D call. With 6 bases removed from V and 1 base from J, the gap between germline ends came to 12 bases. Germline V gene lookup returns CDR1 MNHNY and CDR2 SVGAGI (reference sequence). The CDR3 has 14 residues. CDR3 protein: CASRVREANTEAFF. The DNA for the CDR3 is TGTGCCAGCAGAGTGAGGGAGGCGAACACTGAAGCTTTCTTT.

The chain uses TRBV30 and TRBJ2-1, with D unresolved. CDR3 size: 13 residues. V lost 0 bases to trimming and J lost 3 bases, with 6 bases between them. Germline CDR1 and CDR2: GTSNPN and SVGIG (reference sequence). The CDR3 bases are TGTGCCTGGAGTGTTAGAGACTACAATGAGCAGTTCTTC. Translation gives CAWSVRDYNEQFF. Supplemented by reference TRBV30 and TRBJ2-1, the full variable domain reads SQTIHQWPATLVQPVGSPLSLECTVEGTSNPNLYWYRQAAGRGLQLLFYSVGIGQISSEVPQNLSASRPQDRQFILSSKKLLLSDSGFYLCAWSVRDYNEQFFGPGTRLTVL.

The chain carries TRBV7-3 and TRBJ2-7, with D maybe TRBD2 (6 bases). Germline assignment: CDR1 SGHTA and CDR2 FQGTGA. The V and J ends lost 1 base and 6 bases respectively, with 13 bases between them. This CDR3 contains 14 residues. CDR3 coding DNA: TGTGCCAGCAGCTTAAGACGAGGAGGGACCGAGCAGTACTTC. This translates into CASSLRRGGTEQYF.

This rearrangement joins TRBV10-3 to TRBJ1-3; D is possibly TRBD1 (5 bases). Trimming took off 5 bases at V and 0 bases at J, with 11 bases between the two ends. From germline, CDR1 is ENHRY and CDR2 SYGVKD. This CDR3 is built from 15 residues. The CDR3 here is CAISPTVSSGNTIYF. The DNA for the CDR3 is TGTGCCATCAGTCCGACAGTCTCCTCTGGAAACACCATATATTTT.

The chain carries TRBV7-6 and TRBJ2-2; 10 bases line up with TRBD1. Germline CDR1 reads SGHVS; CDR2 reads FNYEAQ. The CDR3 length is 19 residues. With 6 bases clipped from V and 3 bases from J, the junction kept 16 bases outside the gene matches. The CDR3 DNA reads TGTGCCAGCAGGAACCCGGGACAGGGGTTACGTGTGGACACCGGGGAGCTGTTTTTT. This codes for CASRNPGQGLRVDTGELFF.

This clone was counted only a few times. The chain uses TRBV5-1 and TRBJ2-3; no clear D gene. V lost 4 bases and J 0 bases, leaving 15 bases between the germline ends. The germline gives CDR1 SGHRS, CDR2 YFSETQ. CDR3 length: 16 residues. The CDR3 bases are TGCGCCAGCAGCGCTAGAAGTTTGCCCAGCACAGATACGCAGTATTTT. It specifies CASSARSLPSTDTQYF.

The rearrangement joins TRBV7-9 to TRBJ2-1; TRBD1 matches at 9 bases. CDR3 length equals 16 residues. From germline, CDR1 is SEHNR and CDR2 FQNEAQ (reference sequence). V lost 0 bases and J lost 3; bases outside the gene matches: 3. The CDR3 region is CASSLAGGQGYNEQFF. In DNA form, the CDR3 reads TGTGCCAGCAGCTTAGCGGGGGGACAGGGCTACAATGAGCAGTTCTTC. Variable domain in full (rest from reference TRBV7-9 and TRBJ2-1): DTGVSQNPRHKITKRGQNVTFRCDPISEHNRLYWYRQTLGQGPEFLTYFQNEAQLEKSRLLSDRFSAERPKGSFSTLEIQRTEQGDSAMYLCASSLAGGQGYNEQFFGPGTRLTVL.

The chain carries TRBV7-8 and TRBJ2-7; 7 bases match TRBD1. Germline CDR1 and CDR2: SGHVS and FQNEAQ. Losses at the gene ends were 4 bases for V and 3 bases for J; bases not matched to a gene: 9. CDR3 length: 15 residues. This CDR3 reads CASSSLGDRDYEQYF. The CDR3 DNA follows: TGTGCCAGCAGCTCGCTGGGGGACAGAGACTACGAGCAGTACTTC. The entire variable domain, with the rest obtained from reference TRBV7-8 and TRBJ2-7, is as follows: GAGVSQSPRYKVAKRGQDVALRCDPISGHVSLFWYQQALGQGPEFLTYFQNEAQLDKSGLPSDRFFAERPEGSVSTLKIQRTQQEDSAVYLCASSSLGDRDYEQYFGPGTRLTVT.

This chain links TRBV7-6 with TRBJ1-3; D is ambiguous. The CDR3 is made up of 15 amino acids. Germline V lookup: CDR1 SGHVS, CDR2 FNYEAQ. V shed 3 bases and J shed 1 base, with 10 bases lying between them. The CDR3 coding sequence is TGTGCCAGCAGCTTTGCCAGAGGTTCTGGAAACACCATATATTTT. Translated: CASSFARGSGNTIYF.

The chain links TRBV11-1 to TRBJ2-7, with TRBD1 matching 9 bases. This CDR3 contains 15 residues. Germline V lookup: CDR1 SGHAT, CDR2 FQDESV (reference sequence). With V trimmed by 3 bases and J by 4 bases, 7 bases remained unmatched. In nucleotides, the CDR3 is TGTGCCAGCAGCTTTCTACAGGGGGCGGAATACGAGCAGTACTTC. Translated: CASSFLQGAEYEQYF.

The genes are TRBV5-1 and TRBJ2-1; possible D gene TRBD2, 5 bases. V lost 1 base, J lost 4 bases, and 6 bases lay in between. Germline CDR1 SGHRS, CDR2 YFSETQ. There are 13 residues in the CDR3. The CDR3 DNA sequence: TGCGCCAGCAGCTTGCGAGGGTACAATGAGCAGTTCTTC. Its translation is CASSLRGYNEQFF.

This sequence joins TRBV30 and TRBJ1-4, with D perhaps matching TRBD1 (5 bases). Trimming took 3 bases from V and 6 from J, leaving 14 bases between them. CDR3 length: 14 amino acids. CDR1 is GTSNPN and CDR2 is SVGIG in the germline V gene (reference sequence). In nucleotides, the CDR3 is TGTGCCTGGAGCATGGGACTTGCTGATGAAAAACTGTTTTTT. Translating gives CAWSMGLADEKLFF.

This rearrangement joins TRBV18 to TRBJ2-7, with 9 bases aligning to TRBD2. In germline, CDR1 is KGHSH, CDR2 LQKENI. The junction had 7 bases not matched to a gene; V was cut back by 4 bases and J by 0 bases. The CDR3 is 16 residues long. DNA of the CDR3: TGTGCCAGCTCACTAGGCGCTAGCGGGGCCTCCTACGAGCAGTACTTC. Translation gives CASSLGASGASYEQYF.

This chain uses TRBV7-2 with TRBJ2-1; perhaps TRBD2 as D (5 bases). Trimming shortened V by 3 bases and J by 9 bases, and 12 bases separated the two germline ends. The CDR3 covers 13 residues. CDR1 is SGHTA and CDR2 is FQGNSA in the germline V gene. The CDR3 sequence: CASSFGERSEQFF. The CDR3 nucleotides read TGTGCCAGCAGCTTTGGGGAGAGGAGTGAGCAGTTCTTC.

The J gene is TRBJ1-5, the V gene TRBV5-1, with a tentative D call TRBD1 (5 bases). The CDR3 length is 15 residues. Germline CDR1 reads SGHRS; CDR2 reads YFSETQ. The V and J ends lost 0 bases and 0 bases respectively, with 7 bases between them. CDR3 coding DNA: TGCGCCAGCAGCTTGGAAGGGGTTAGCAATCAGCCCCAGCATTTT. Amino acid sequence: CASSLEGVSNQPQHF.